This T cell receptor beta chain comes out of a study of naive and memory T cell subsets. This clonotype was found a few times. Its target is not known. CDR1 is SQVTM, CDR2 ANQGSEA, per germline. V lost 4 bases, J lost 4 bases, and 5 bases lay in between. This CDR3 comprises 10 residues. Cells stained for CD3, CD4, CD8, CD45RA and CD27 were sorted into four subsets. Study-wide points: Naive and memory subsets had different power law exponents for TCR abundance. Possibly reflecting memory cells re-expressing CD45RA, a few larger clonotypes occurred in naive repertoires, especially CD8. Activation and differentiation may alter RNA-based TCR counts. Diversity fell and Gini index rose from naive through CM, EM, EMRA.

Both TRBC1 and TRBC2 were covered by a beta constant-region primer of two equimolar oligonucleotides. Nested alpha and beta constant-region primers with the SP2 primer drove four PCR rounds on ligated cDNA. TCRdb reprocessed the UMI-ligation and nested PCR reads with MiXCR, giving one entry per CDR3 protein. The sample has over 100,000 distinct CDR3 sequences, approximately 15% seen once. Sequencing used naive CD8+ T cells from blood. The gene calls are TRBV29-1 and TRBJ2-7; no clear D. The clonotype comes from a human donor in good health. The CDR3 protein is CSVGEYEQYF. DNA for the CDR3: TGCAGCGTTGGGGAATACGAGCAGTACTTC.